This T cell receptor (beta chain) was profiled in a study of blood T cell repertoires in COVID-19. CDR1 LNHDA and CDR2 SQIVND come from the germline V gene (reference sequence). CDR3 length equals 16 residues. V trimming: 5 bases; J trimming: 1 base; junction bases outside the gene matches: 10. Data came from immunoSEQ multiplex PCR; TCRdb stores just in-frame clones and leaves some out. The repertoire holds around 93,000 clones, with roughly 79% as singletons. This clone turned up a few times. The TCR sequence derives from a woman aged 80 or over with acute or convalescent COVID-19. The sample was peripheral blood. The V gene is TRBV19, the J gene TRBJ1-1, with 7 bases matching TRBD1. CDR3 nucleotide sequence: TGTGCCAGTAGTCCTGACGACAGGGCTGGGAACACTGAAGCTTTCTTT. Its translation is CASSPDDRAGNTEAFF.